This T cell receptor beta chain was found in a study of cytomegalovirus exposure and HLA in healthy donors. Use of 60 Vbeta and 13 Jbeta primers characterized the PCR. Produced via immunoSEQ multiplex PCR; TCRdb's table is partial and in-frame only. The table lists under 200,000 clones, approximately 67% of them singletons. Trimming pared 1 base from V and 1 base from J, leaving 15 bases between. Germline V gene sequence: CDR1 SGHAT, CDR2 FQNNGV. There are 17 residues in the CDR3. This sequence joins TRBV11-2 and TRBJ2-3; a weak D match, TRBD2 (7 bases). This clonotype was sampled from a man aged 35-49 years in good health and CMV-seronegative. The material sequenced was PBMCs. In nucleotides, the CDR3 is TGTGCCAGCAGCTTAGTATGGGGGGGCGCGGGCACAGATACGCAGTATTTT. Amino acid sequence: CASSLVWGGAGTDTQYF.